The T cell receptor (beta chain) described here comes from a study of CD8 T cells in ankylosing spondylitis. Points from the study as a whole: Enrichment of disease-linked clones was reportedly significant in matched ankylosing spondylitis synovial fluid. There was a TCR beta motif, made of several highly homologous variants, that appeared characteristic of ankylosing spondylitis blood. Both synovial fluid and blood in reactive arthritis had previously been reported to carry some motif variants.

Germline lookup yields CDR1 ENHRY and CDR2 SYGVKD. There are 13 residues in the CDR3. Trimming removed 7 bases from V and 2 bases from J, with 8 bases in between. TCRdb analysed the 5' RACE reads with MiXCR anew, one entry per CDR3 protein. The sample has 250,000 to 350,000 distinct CDR3 sequences; roughly 8% are singletons. In the case of this clonotype: The antigen remains undetermined.

This chain uses TRBV10-3 with TRBJ2-2; tentatively, D is TRBD1 (5 bases). Source material: blood, either unsorted or a sorted T cell fraction (not recorded which). This receptor was identified in a male donor with ankylosing spondylitis. The CDR3 here is CAIKGHNTGELFF. The CDR3 DNA reads TGTGCCATCAAAGGACACAACACCGGGGAGCTGTTTTTT.